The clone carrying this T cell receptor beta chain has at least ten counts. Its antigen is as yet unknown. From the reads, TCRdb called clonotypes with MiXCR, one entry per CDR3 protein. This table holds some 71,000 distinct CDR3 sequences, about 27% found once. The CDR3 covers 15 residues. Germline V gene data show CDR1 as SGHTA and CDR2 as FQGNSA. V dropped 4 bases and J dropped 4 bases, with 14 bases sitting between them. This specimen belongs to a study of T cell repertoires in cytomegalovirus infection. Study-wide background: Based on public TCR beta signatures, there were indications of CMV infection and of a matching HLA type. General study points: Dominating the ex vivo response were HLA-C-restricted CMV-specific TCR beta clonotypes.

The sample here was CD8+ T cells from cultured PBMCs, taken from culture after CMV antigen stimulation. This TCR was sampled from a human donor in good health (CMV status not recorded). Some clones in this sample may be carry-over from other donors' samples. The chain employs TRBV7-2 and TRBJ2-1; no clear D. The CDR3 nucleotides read TGTGCCAGCAGCTCCTCGGGCGCGAATTACAATGAGCAGTTCTTC. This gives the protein CASSSSGANYNEQFF.